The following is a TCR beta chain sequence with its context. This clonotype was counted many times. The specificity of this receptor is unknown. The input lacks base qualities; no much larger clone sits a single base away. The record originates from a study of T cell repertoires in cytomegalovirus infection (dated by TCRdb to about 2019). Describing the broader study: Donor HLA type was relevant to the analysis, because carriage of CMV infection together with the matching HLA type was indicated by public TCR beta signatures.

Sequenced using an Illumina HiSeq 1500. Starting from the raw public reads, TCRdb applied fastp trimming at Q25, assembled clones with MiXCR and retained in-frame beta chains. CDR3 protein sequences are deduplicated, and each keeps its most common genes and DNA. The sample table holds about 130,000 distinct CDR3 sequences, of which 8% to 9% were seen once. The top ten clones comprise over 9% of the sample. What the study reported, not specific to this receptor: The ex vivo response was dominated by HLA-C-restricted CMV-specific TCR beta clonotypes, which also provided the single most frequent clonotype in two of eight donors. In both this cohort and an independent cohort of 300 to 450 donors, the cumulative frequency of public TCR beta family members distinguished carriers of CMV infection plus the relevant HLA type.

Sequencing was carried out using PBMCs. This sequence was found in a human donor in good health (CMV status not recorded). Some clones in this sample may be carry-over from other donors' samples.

The nucleotide sequence is TGTGCCAGCAGCTTACTTAGCCCCGGGGGCTCTGGAAACACCATATATTTT. Its protein is CASSLLSPGGSGNTIYF. In this chain, TRBV7-8 is recombined with TRBJ1-3; a tentative D match to TRBD1 spans 5 bases. The germline V gene yields SGHVS for CDR1 and FQNEAQ for CDR2. The CDR3 holds 17 amino acids from the cysteine to the phenylalanine. Only CDR3 DNA is held: 51 bases, read in frame from base 1. V is shortened by 2 bases, J by 0 bases, and the region joining them spans 14 bases.